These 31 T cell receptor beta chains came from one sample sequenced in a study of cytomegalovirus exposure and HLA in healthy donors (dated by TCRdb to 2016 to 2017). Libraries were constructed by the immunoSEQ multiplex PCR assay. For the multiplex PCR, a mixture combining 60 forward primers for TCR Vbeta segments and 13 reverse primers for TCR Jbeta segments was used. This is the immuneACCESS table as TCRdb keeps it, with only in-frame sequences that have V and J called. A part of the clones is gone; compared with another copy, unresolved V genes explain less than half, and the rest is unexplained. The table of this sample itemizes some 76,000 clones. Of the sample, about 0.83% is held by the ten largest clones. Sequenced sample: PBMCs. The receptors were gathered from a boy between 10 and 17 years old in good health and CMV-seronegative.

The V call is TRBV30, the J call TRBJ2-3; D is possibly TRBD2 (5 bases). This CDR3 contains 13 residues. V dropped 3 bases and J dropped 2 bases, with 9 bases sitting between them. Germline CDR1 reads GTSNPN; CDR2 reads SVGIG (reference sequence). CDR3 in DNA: TGTGCCTGGAGCGGACTTATCACAGATACGCAGTATTTT. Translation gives CAWSGLITDTQYF.

CDR3 region: CASSLAGGQYGYTF. The CDR3 DNA reads as TGTGCCAGCAGCTTAGCGGGGGGGCAATATGGCTACACCTTC. The V gene is TRBV7-2, the J gene TRBJ1-2, with D possibly being TRBD1 (6 bases). The V and J ends lost 0 bases and 5 bases respectively, with 10 bases between them. The germline CDR1 and CDR2 sequences are SGHTA and FQGNSA. The CDR3 is made up of 14 amino acids.

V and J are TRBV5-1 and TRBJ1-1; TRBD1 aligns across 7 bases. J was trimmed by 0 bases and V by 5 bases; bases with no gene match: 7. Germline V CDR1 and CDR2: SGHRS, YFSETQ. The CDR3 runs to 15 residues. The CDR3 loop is CASRGQGGMNTEAFF. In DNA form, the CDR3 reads TGCGCCAGCAGGGGGCAGGGGGGCATGAACACTGAAGCTTTCTTT.

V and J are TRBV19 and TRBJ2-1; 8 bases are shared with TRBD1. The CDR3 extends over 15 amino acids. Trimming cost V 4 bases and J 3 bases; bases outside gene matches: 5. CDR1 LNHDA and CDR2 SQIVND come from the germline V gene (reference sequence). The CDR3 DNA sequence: TGTGCCAGTAGTACAGGACAGGGTTTCTACAATGAGCAGTTCTTC. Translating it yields CASSTGQGFYNEQFF.

CDR3 in amino acids: CASSVARDRANTEAFF. The CDR3 DNA reads as TGTGCCAGCAGCGTAGCCCGGGACAGGGCGAACACTGAAGCTTTCTTT. The chain combines TRBV9 with TRBJ1-1; 9 nucleotides align to TRBD1. Trimming at V came to 0 bases and at J to 1 base, leaving 4 bases not matched to a gene. The germline gives CDR1 SGDLS, CDR2 YYNGEE. The CDR3 has 16 residues. Full variable domain (remainder filled in from reference TRBV9 and TRBJ1-1): DSGVTQTPKHLITATGQRVTLRCSPRSGDLSVYWYQQSLDQGLQFLIQYYNGEERAKGNILERFSAQQFPDLHSELNLSSLELGDSALYFCASSVARDRANTEAFFGQGTRLTVV.

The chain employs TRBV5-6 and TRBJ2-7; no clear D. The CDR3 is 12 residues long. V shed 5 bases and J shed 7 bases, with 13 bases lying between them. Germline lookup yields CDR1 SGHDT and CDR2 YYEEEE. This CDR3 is CASRFISTEQYF. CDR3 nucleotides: TGTGCCAGCAGATTTATATCGACTGAGCAGTACTTC.

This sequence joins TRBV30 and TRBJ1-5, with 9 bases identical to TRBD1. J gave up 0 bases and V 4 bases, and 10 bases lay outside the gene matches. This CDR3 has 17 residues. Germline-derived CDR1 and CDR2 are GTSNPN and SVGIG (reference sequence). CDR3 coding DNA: TGTGCCTGGAATCCGCGATGGACAGGGGATAGCAATCAGCCCCAGCATTTT. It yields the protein CAWNPRWTGDSNQPQHF.

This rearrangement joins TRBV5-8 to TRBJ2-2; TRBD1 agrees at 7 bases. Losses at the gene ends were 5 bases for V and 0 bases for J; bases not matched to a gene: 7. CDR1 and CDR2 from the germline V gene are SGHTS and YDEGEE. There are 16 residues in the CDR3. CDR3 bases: TGTGCCAGCAGTCCTTGGGACAGTCCGAACACCGGGGAGCTGTTTTTT. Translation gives CASSPWDSPNTGELFF.

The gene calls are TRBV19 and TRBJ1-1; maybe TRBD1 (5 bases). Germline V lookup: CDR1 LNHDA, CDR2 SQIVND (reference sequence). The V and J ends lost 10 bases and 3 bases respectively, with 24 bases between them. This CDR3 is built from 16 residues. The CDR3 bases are TGTGCCACCACCGGCCGGGGGTTGGTTGACGACACTGAAGCTTTCTTT. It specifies CATTGRGLVDDTEAFF.

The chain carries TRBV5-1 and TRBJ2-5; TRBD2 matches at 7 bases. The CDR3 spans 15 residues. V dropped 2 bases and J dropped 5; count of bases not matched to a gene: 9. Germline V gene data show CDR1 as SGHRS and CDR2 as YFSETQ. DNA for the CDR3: TGCGCCAGCAGCTTAGGTTTCGGGGAGGGTGAGACCCAGTACTTC. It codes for CASSLGFGEGETQYF.

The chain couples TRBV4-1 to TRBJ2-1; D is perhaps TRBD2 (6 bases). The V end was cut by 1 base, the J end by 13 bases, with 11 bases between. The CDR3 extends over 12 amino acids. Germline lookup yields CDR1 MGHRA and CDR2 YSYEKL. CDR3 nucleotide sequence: TGCGCCAGCAGCCAAGGGGGGGTTATACAGTTCTTC. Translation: CASSQGGVIQFF.

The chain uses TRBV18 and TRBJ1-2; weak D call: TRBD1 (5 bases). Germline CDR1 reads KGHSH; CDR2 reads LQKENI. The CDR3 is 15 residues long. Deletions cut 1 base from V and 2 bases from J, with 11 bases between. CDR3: CASSPRMEGNYGYTF. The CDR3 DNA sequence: TGTGCCAGCTCACCACGCATGGAGGGGAACTATGGCTACACCTTC.

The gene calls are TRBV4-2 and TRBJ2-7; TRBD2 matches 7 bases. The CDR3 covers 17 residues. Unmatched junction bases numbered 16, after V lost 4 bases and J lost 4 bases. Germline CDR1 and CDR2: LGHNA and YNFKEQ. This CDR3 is CASSRKREAGVGYEQYF. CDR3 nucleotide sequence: TGTGCCAGCAGCCGGAAAAGGGAGGCGGGAGTAGGATACGAGCAGTACTTC.

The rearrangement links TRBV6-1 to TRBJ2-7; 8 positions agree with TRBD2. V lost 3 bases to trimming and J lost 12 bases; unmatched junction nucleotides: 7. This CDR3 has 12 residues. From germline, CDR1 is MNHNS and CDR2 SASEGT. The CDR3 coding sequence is TGTGCCAGCAGTGAGGAAAGACTAGCGACGTACTTC. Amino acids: CASSEERLATYF.

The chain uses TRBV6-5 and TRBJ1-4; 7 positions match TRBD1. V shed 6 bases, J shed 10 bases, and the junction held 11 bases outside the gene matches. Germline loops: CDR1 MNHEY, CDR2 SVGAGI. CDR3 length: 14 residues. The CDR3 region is CASSETGPKGKLFF. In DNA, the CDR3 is TGTGCCAGCAGCGAGACAGGGCCCAAAGGAAAACTGTTTTTT.

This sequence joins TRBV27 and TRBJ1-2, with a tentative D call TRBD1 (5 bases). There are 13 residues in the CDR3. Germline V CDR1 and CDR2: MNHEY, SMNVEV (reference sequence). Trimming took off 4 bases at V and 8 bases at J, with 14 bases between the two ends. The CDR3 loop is CASSWGPSEGYTF. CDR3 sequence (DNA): TGTGCCAGCAGTTGGGGCCCTTCGGAGGGCTACACCTTC.

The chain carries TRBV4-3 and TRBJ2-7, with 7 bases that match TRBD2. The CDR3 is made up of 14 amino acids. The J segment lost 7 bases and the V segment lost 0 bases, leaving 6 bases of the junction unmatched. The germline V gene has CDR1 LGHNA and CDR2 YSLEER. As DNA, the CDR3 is TGCGCCAGCAGCCAAGATGCGGGAGTGCGAGAGCAGTACTTC. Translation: CASSQDAGVREQYF.

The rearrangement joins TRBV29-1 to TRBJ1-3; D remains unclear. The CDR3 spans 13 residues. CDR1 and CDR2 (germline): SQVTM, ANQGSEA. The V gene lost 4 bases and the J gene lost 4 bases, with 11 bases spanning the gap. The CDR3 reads CSVADLGGNTIYF. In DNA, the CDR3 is TGCAGCGTTGCCGACCTAGGCGGAAACACCATATATTTT.

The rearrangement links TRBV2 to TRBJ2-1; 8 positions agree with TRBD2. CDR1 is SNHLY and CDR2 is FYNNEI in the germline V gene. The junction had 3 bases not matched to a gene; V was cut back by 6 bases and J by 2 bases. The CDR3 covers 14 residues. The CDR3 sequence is CASRVLAAYNEQFF. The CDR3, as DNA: TGTGCCAGCAGGGTACTAGCGGCCTACAATGAGCAGTTCTTC.

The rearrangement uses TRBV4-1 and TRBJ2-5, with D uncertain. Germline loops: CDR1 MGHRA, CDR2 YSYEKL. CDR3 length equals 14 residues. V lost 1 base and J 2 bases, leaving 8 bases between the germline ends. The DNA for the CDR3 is TGCGCCAGCAGCCAAGCGGCGGATCAAGAGACCCAGTACTTC. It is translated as CASSQAADQETQYF.

This CDR3 is CASPKWPGAGNGELFF. CDR3 coding DNA: TGTGCCAGCCCCAAATGGCCGGGAGCCGGGAACGGGGAGCTGTTTTTT. The chain has TRBV7-9 and TRBJ2-2, with D tentatively TRBD2 (6 bases). CDR1 and CDR2 from the germline V gene are SEHNR and FQNEAQ (reference sequence). Trimming removed 8 bases from V and 7 bases from J, with 23 bases in between. This CDR3 is 16 amino acids long.

The CDR3 loop reads CASSATADNEQFF. The CDR3 bases are TGTGCCAGCAGCGCGACTGCCGACAATGAGCAGTTCTTC. The chain links TRBV9 to TRBJ2-1; no clear D. The CDR3 covers 13 residues. V dropped 3 bases and J dropped 5 bases, with 9 bases sitting between them. The germline gives CDR1 SGDLS, CDR2 YYNGEE.

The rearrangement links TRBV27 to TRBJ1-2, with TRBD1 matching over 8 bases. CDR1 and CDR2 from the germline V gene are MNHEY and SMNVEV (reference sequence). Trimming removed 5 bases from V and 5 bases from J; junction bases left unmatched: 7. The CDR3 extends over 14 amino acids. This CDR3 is CASSRGQGVYGYTF. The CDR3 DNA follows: TGTGCCAGCAGTAGAGGACAGGGTGTATATGGCTACACCTTC.

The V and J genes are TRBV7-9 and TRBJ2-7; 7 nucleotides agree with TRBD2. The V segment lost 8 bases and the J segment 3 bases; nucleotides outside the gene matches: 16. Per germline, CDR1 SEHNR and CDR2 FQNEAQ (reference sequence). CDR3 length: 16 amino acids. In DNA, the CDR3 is TGTGCCAGCGCACTGGAACCGGGACTAAAAGTCTACGAGCAGTACTTC. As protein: CASALEPGLKVYEQYF.

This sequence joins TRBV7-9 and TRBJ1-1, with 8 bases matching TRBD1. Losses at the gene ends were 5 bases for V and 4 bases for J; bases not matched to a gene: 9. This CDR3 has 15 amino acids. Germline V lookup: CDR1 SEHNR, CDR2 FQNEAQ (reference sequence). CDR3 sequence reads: CASSPTGALATEAFF. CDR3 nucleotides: TGTGCCAGCAGCCCGACAGGGGCGCTGGCCACTGAAGCTTTCTTT. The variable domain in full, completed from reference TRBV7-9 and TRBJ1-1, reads DTGVSQNPRHKITKRGQNVTFRCDPISEHNRLYWYRQTLGQGPEFLTYFQNEAQLEKSRLLSDRFSAERPKGSFSTLEIQRTEQGDSAMYLCASSPTGALATEAFFGQGTRLTVV.

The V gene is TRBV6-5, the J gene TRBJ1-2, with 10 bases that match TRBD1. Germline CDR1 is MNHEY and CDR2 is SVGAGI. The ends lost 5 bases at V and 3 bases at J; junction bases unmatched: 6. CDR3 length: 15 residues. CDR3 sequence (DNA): TGTGCCAGCAGTCCCGGACAGGGGGTTGACTATGGCTACACCTTC. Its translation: CASSPGQGVDYGYTF.

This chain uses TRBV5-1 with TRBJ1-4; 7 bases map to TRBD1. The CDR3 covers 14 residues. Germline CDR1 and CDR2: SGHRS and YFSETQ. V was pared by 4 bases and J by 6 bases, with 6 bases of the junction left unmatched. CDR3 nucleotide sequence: TGCGCCAGCAGCCCGGGACAGTCCCATGAAAAACTGTTTTTT. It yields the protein CASSPGQSHEKLFF.

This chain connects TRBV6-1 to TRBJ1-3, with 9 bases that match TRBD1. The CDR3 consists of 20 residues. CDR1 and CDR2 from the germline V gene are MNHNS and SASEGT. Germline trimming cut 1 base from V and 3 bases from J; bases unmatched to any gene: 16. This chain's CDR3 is CASSEDTAALQGANGNTIYF. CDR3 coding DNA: TGTGCCAGCAGTGAAGATACGGCGGCCTTACAGGGGGCTAATGGAAACACCATATATTTT.

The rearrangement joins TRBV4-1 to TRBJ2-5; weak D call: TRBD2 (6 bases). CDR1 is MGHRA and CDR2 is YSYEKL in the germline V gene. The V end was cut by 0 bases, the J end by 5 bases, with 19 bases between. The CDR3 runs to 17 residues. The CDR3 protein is CASSQDGRLRAGETQYF. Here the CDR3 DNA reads TGCGCCAGCAGCCAAGATGGGCGTTTGAGGGCGGGGGAGACCCAGTACTTC.

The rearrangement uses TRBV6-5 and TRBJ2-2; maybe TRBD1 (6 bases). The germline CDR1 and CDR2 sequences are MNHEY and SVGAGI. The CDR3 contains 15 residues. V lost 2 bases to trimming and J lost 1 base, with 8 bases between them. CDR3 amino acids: CASSYEGQNTGELFF. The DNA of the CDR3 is TGTGCCAGCAGTTACGAGGGACAGAACACCGGGGAGCTGTTTTTT.

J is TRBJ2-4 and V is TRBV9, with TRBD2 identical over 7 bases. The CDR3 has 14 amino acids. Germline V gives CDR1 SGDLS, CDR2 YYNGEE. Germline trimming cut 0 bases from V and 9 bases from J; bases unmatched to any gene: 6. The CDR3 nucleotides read TGTGCCAGCAGCGTAGAAGGCCAGCGGGGCATTCAGTACTTC. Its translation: CASSVEGQRGIQYF.